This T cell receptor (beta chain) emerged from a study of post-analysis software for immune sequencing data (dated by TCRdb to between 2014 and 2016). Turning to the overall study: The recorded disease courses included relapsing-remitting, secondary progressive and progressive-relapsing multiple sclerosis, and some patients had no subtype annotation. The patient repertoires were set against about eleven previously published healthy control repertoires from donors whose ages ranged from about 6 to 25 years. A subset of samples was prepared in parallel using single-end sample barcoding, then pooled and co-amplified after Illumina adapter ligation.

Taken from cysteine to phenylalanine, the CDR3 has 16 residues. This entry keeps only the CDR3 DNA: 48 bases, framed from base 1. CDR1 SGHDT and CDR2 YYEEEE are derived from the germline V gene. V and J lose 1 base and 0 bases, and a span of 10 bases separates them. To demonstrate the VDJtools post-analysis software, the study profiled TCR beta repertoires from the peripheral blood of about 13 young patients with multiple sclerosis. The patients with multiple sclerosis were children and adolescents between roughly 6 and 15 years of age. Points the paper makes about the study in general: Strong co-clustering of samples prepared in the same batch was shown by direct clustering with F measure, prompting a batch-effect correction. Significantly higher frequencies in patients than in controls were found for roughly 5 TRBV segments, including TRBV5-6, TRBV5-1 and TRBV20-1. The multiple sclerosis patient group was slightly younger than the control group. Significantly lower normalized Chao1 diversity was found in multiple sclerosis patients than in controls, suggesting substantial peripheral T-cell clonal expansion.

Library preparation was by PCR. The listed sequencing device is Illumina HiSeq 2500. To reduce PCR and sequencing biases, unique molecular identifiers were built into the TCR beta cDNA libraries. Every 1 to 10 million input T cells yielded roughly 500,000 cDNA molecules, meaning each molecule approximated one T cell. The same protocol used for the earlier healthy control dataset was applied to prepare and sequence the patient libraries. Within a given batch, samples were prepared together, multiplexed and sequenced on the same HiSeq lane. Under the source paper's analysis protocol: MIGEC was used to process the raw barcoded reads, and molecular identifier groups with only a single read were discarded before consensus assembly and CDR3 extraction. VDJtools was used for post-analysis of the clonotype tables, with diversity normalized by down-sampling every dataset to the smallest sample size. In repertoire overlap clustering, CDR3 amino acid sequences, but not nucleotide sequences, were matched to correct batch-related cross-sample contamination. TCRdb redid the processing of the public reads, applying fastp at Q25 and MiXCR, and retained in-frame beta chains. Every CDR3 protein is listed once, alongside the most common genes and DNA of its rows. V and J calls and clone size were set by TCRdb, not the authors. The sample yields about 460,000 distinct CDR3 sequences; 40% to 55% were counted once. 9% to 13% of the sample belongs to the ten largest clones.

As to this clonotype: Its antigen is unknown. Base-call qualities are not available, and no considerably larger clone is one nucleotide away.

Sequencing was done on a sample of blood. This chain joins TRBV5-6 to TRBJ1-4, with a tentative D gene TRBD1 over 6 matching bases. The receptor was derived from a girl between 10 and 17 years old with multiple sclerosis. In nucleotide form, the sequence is TGTGCCAGCAGCTTGCGGGACAAAACAACTAATGAAAAACTGTTTTTT. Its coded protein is CASSLRDKTTNEKLFF.